Only one count was recorded for the clone carrying this T cell receptor beta chain. With a much larger clone just one base away, this may be a read error. The data were obtained in a study of identical twins' blood T cells. One entry per CDR3 protein, called by TCRdb with MiXCR from the 5' RACE reads. Counted here are fewer than 450,000 distinct CDR3 sequences, over 25% occurring once; the ten biggest clones make up approximately 6.6%. This CDR3 has 17 residues. CDR1 is MNHEY, CDR2 SVGEGT, per germline. This receptor was taken from a woman between 18 and 49 years old in good health. Sequencing was performed on PBMCs. This sequence joins TRBV6-2 or TRBV6-3 and TRBJ2-1; 10 nucleotides line up with TRBD2. DNA for the CDR3: TGTGCCAGCAGTTATATGAGGACTAGCGGAATCATCAATGGGCAGTTCTTC. This codes for CASSYMRTSGIINGQFF.